Shown below are 31 T cell receptor beta chains from a single sample sequenced in a study of OX40 agonist ivuxolimab in advanced cancers. Profiling relied on immunoSEQ multiplex PCR, and the TCRdb table lists in-frame clones only, not all of them. Counted here are about 9,500 clones, around three fifths occurring once; the ten biggest clones make up about 26%. The sample here was CD4+ or CD8+ T cells sorted from blood, taken in a trial of the OX40 agonist ivuxolimab. These receptors were taken from an adult with an advanced solid tumor such as melanoma, head and neck, liver or kidney cancer.

This chain links TRBV4-1 with TRBJ1-1; D not certain. The CDR3 totals 14 residues. V was shortened by 2 bases and J by 1 base, with 8 bases between the two germline ends. Germline lookup yields CDR1 MGHRA and CDR2 YSYEKL. CDR3 sequence: CASSQREENTEAFF. CDR3 nucleotide sequence: TGCGCCAGCAGCCAACGAGAGGAGAACACTGAAGCTTTCTTT.

This chain connects TRBV7-6 to TRBJ2-1; 9 nucleotides align to TRBD1. Germline V gene sequence: CDR1 SGHVS, CDR2 FNYEAQ. With 4 bases clipped from V and 8 bases from J, the junction kept 15 bases outside the gene matches. The length of the CDR3 is 17 residues. This CDR3 is CASSYKRRGTGFDEQFF. The CDR3 DNA is TGTGCCAGCAGCTACAAACGCCGCGGGACAGGGTTCGATGAGCAGTTCTTC.

The CDR3 DNA is TGTGCCAGCCGCTTTCGGACCGATAGCAATCAGCCCCAGCATTTT. Its translation is CASRFRTDSNQPQHF. The rearrangement uses TRBV28 and TRBJ1-5; the D is unclear. Germline values: CDR1 MDHEN, CDR2 SYDVKM. V lost 8 bases and J 0 bases, leaving 14 bases between the germline ends. This CDR3 region has 15 residues. The full variable domain, with the rest looked up from reference TRBV28 and TRBJ1-5, is DVKVTQSSRYLVKRTGEKVFLECVQDMDHENMFWYRQDPGLGLRLIYFSYDVKMKEKGDIPEGYSVSREKKERFSLILESASTNQTSMYLCASRFRTDSNQPQHFGDGTRLSIL.

This clone was recorded only once. The V gene is TRBV2, the J gene TRBJ1-5, with TRBD1 as a possible D gene (6 bases). Trimming took off 6 bases at V and 6 bases at J, with 12 bases between the two ends. CDR3 length: 13 residues. Germline V gives CDR1 SNHLY, CDR2 FYNNEI. CDR3 in amino acids: CASSTGWGQPQHF. In DNA, the CDR3 is TGTGCCAGCAGCACAGGGTGGGGTCAGCCCCAGCATTTT.

The rearrangement joins TRBV9 to TRBJ2-1; 10 positions agree with TRBD2. The germline V gene encodes CDR1 SGDLS and CDR2 YYNGEE. The CDR3 spans 15 residues. V was pared by 2 bases and J by 5 bases, with 4 bases of the junction left unmatched. The DNA for the CDR3 is TGTGCCAGCAGCGTGACTAGCGGGCGTAACAATGAGCAGTTCTTC. Its translation is CASSVTSGRNNEQFF.

The V call is TRBV27, the J call TRBJ2-7, with TRBD2 matching over 8 bases. V gave up 4 bases and J gave up 0 bases; unmatched junction bases: 5. The CDR3 runs to 15 residues. Germline V gene sequence: CDR1 MNHEY, CDR2 SMNVEV (reference sequence). The CDR3 region is CASSSGSGASYEQYF. CDR3 nucleotides: TGTGCCAGCAGTTCAGGTAGCGGGGCCTCCTACGAGCAGTACTTC.

This clone is categorized as medium-sized. This chain joins TRBV7-8 and TRBJ2-7, with 9 bases identical to TRBD1. With 3 bases clipped from V and 1 base from J, the junction kept 4 bases outside the gene matches. The CDR3 has 15 amino acids. The germline CDR1 and CDR2 sequences are SGHVS and FQNEAQ. The CDR3 nucleotides read TGTGCCAGCAGCTTGGGACAGGGACCTTCCTACGAGCAGTACTTC. This sequence encodes CASSLGQGPSYEQYF.

V is TRBV20-1 and J is TRBJ2-1; D call uncertain. Deletions cut 0 bases from V and 9 bases from J, with 6 bases between. The germline CDR1 and CDR2 sequences are DFQATT and SNEGSKA (reference sequence). CDR3 length: 11 amino acids. The CDR3 DNA is TGCAGTGCTAGAGAACTCCGTGAGCAGTTCTTC. Its translation is CSARELREQFF.

The genes are TRBV11-2 and TRBJ2-1; tentative D call: TRBD2 (6 bases). Germline V gene sequence: CDR1 SGHAT, CDR2 FQNNGV. V was trimmed by 5 bases and J by 3 bases, leaving 14 bases between them. The CDR3 spans 15 residues. CDR3: CASSPRVADYNEQFF. As DNA, the CDR3 is TGTGCCAGCAGCCCCCGAGTAGCGGACTACAATGAGCAGTTCTTC.

The rearrangement uses TRBV7-2 and TRBJ1-5, with TRBD1 as a possible D gene (6 bases). V was cut by 1 base and J by 1 base, with 14 bases left in between. Germline loops: CDR1 SGHTA, CDR2 FQGNSA. This CDR3 region has 17 residues. The CDR3 DNA sequence: TGTGCCAGCAGCTTAGGGGCAGGGGCCCTGAGCAATCAGCCCCAGCATTTT. Its protein is CASSLGAGALSNQPQHF.

This chain joins TRBV4-1 and TRBJ2-3; the match to TRBD2 covers 7 bases. This CDR3 has 15 amino acids. J gave up 0 bases and V 1 base, and 1 base lay outside the gene matches. Germline V gene sequence: CDR1 MGHRA, CDR2 YSYEKL. The CDR3 region is CASSQAGGSTDTQYF. The CDR3 nucleotides are TGCGCCAGCAGCCAAGCCGGGGGGAGCACAGATACGCAGTATTTT.

CDR3 amino acids: CASRRLDNEQFF. CDR3 DNA sequence: TGTGCCAGCAGACGACTAGACAATGAGCAGTTCTTC. The rearrangement links TRBV7-2 to TRBJ2-1; TRBD2 might be the D (6 bases). V shed 6 bases and J shed 5 bases, with 8 bases lying between them. The germline CDR1 and CDR2 sequences are SGHTA and FQGNSA. The CDR3 sequence is 12 residues long.

V and J are TRBV19 and TRBJ1-2; no definite D call. Trimming pared 4 bases from V and 7 bases from J, leaving 22 bases between. Germline V gene lookup returns CDR1 LNHDA and CDR2 SQIVND (reference sequence). The CDR3 runs to 16 residues. CDR3 region: CASSKTALSEEGGYTF. CDR3 coding DNA: TGTGCCAGTAGTAAGACGGCACTGTCCGAGGAAGGTGGCTACACCTTC.

The chain combines TRBV7-3 with TRBJ2-1; 11 nucleotides agree with TRBD2. V lost 5 bases and J lost 3; bases outside the gene matches: 6. This CDR3 is 16 amino acids long. The germline CDR1 and CDR2 sequences are SGHTA and FQGTGA. CDR3 loop: CASSIGTSGSYNEQFF. As DNA, the CDR3 is TGTGCCAGCAGCATCGGGACTAGCGGAAGCTACAATGAGCAGTTCTTC. Drawing the rest from reference TRBV7-3 and TRBJ2-1, the complete variable domain is GAGVSQTPSNKVTEKGKYVELRCDPISGHTALYWYRQSLGQGPEFLIYFQGTGAADDSGLPNDRFFAVRPEGSVSTLKIQRTERGDSAVYLCASSIGTSGSYNEQFFGPGTRLTVL.

Comments on this clone: This sample includes further DNA sequences coding for the same CDR3. The chain combines TRBV6-6 with TRBJ2-1; no reliable D call. The CDR3 is 11 residues long. Germline lookup yields CDR1 MNHNY and CDR2 SVGAGI (reference sequence). V was cut by 2 bases and J by 6 bases, with 2 bases left in between. The chain's CDR3 is CASSYSNEQFF. For the CDR3, the DNA is TGTGCCAGCAGTTACAGCAATGAGCAGTTCTTC.

The genes are TRBV10-3 and TRBJ2-1; 14 bases align to TRBD2. V lost 10 bases, J lost 6 bases, and 5 bases stayed unmatched. Per the germline V gene, CDR1 is ENHRY and CDR2 is SYGVKD. The CDR3 spans 14 residues. The CDR3 sequence: CATGLAGGGNEQFF. As DNA, the CDR3 is TGTGCCACCGGACTAGCGGGAGGAGGCAATGAGCAGTTCTTC.

Of note for this clone: The same CDR3 can be traced to other DNA sequences in this sample. The rearrangement joins TRBV9 to TRBJ2-1; no reliable D call. Trimming removed 0 bases from V and 8 bases from J, with 9 bases in between. This CDR3 has 13 residues. Looked up from germline, CDR1 is SGDLS and CDR2 is YYNGEE. CDR3 amino acids: CASSVELGDEQFF. As DNA, the CDR3 is TGTGCCAGCAGCGTAGAACTTGGCGATGAGCAGTTCTTC.

This chain links TRBV7-8 with TRBJ1-4, with D perhaps TRBD1 (5 bases). The CDR3 has 15 residues. The germline V gene has CDR1 SGHVS and CDR2 FQNEAQ. V was cut by 2 bases and J by 5 bases, with 12 bases left in between. CDR3 in DNA: TGTGCCAGCAGCTTATCGGGGGTTTGGAATGAAAAACTGTTTTTT. This encodes CASSLSGVWNEKLFF. The full variable domain, in which reference TRBV7-8 and TRBJ1-4 provide the parts outside the CDR3, is GAGVSQSPRYKVAKRGQDVALRCDPISGHVSLFWYQQALGQGPEFLTYFQNEAQLDKSGLPSDRFFAERPEGSVSTLKIQRTQQEDSAVYLCASSLSGVWNEKLFFGSGTQLSVL.

The CDR3 is CASSSSYDTGELFF. In nucleotides, the CDR3 is TGTGCCAGCAGCTCCTCCTACGACACCGGGGAGCTGTTTTTT. The J gene is TRBJ2-2, the V gene TRBV7-9, with D unresolved. The CDR3 spans 14 residues. V was shortened by 4 bases and J by 3 bases, with 9 bases between the two germline ends. Germline V CDR1 and CDR2: SEHNR, FQNEAQ (reference sequence). The full variable domain, completed using reference TRBV7-9 and TRBJ2-2, is DTGVSQNPRHKITKRGQNVTFRCDPISEHNRLYWYRQTLGQGPEFLTYFQNEAQLEKSRLLSDRFSAERPKGSFSTLEIQRTEQGDSAMYLCASSSSYDTGELFFGEGSRLTVL.

This sequence joins TRBV5-4 and TRBJ2-5; TRBD2 matches at 8 bases. This CDR3 has 14 amino acids. Unmatched junction bases numbered 3, after V lost 4 bases and J lost 1 base. In germline, CDR1 is SGHNT, CDR2 YYREEE (reference sequence). CDR3 coding DNA: TGTGCCAGCAGCACCGGACTAGCCCAAGAGACCCAGTACTTC. Its translation is CASSTGLAQETQYF.

In this sample, this clone is medium-sized. V usage is TRBV23-1 and J usage is TRBJ2-7; no clear D. TRBV23-1 is flagged as an ORF with uncertain function. Trimming cost V 4 bases and J 5 bases, with 6 bases left between them. The CDR3 runs 11 residues. The CDR3 loop is CASSPTNEQYF. The CDR3, as DNA: TGCGCCAGCAGTCCAACCAACGAGCAGTACTTC.

Here the CDR3 reads CASSLVGDEQYF. The CDR3 region has the DNA TGTGCCAGCAGCTTGGTTGGAGACGAGCAGTACTTC. The chain has TRBV5-6 and TRBJ2-7; D unclear. Trimming stripped 0 bases from V and 5 bases from J, with 6 bases between. The CDR3 runs 12 residues. Germline CDR1 reads SGHDT; CDR2 reads YYEEEE.

There are a few counts of this clone. The chain couples TRBV7-9 to TRBJ1-1; maybe TRBD1 (6 bases). Germline V gene data show CDR1 as SEHNR and CDR2 as FQNEAQ (reference sequence). The CDR3 sequence is 15 residues long. Trimming pared 5 bases from V and 4 bases from J, leaving 17 bases between. DNA of the CDR3: TGTGCCAGCAGCCTCGCCTGGCAGGGGCCCACTGAAGCTTTCTTT. Encoded protein: CASSLAWQGPTEAFF.

The rearrangement links TRBV6-1 to TRBJ2-5; TRBD2 might be the D (7 bases). The germline CDR1 and CDR2 sequences are MNHNS and SASEGT. Trimming shortened V by 7 bases and J by 3 bases, and 15 bases separated the two germline ends. The length of the CDR3 is 14 residues. DNA for the CDR3: TGTGCCAGCAAAGAGGGGGGGCCGAAAGAGACCCAGTACTTC. Protein: CASKEGGPKETQYF.

Regarding this clone: Since a much larger clone is just one base distant, this may be a read error. The chain couples TRBV6-4 to TRBJ2-3; 13 bases are a match to TRBD2. The trim removed 5 bases at V and 2 bases at J, leaving 1 base unmatched. The CDR3 has 15 residues. Germline V gene sequence: CDR1 MRHNA, CDR2 SNTAGT. The DNA for the CDR3 is TGTGCCAGCAGTACTAGCGGGGGGGCCACAGATACGCAGTATTTT. Protein product: CASSTSGGATDTQYF.

The rearrangement uses TRBV6-1 and TRBJ2-1, with D possibly TRBD1 on 5 matching bases. Per germline, CDR1 MNHNS and CDR2 SASEGT. Trimming took off 6 bases at V and 7 bases at J, with 7 bases between the two ends. The CDR3 is 11 residues long. The CDR3 DNA reads TGTGCCAGCAGGGGGCTGAATGAGCAGTTCTTC. It codes for CASRGLNEQFF.

The chain is built from TRBV4-1 and TRBJ2-5; D is possibly TRBD1 (6 bases). V lost 5 bases to trimming and J lost 5 bases, with 18 bases between them. The V gene's germline CDR1 is MGHRA and CDR2 YSYEKL. The CDR3 is made up of 15 amino acids. CDR3 region: CASSTWVGAWETQYF. The DNA of the CDR3 is TGCGCCAGCAGCACGTGGGTGGGGGCCTGGGAGACCCAGTACTTC.

The rearrangement joins TRBV27 to TRBJ2-7, with TRBD1 as a possible D gene (5 bases). Germline V gives CDR1 MNHEY, CDR2 SMNVEV (reference sequence). The CDR3 is made up of 13 amino acids. The ends were cut back, 6 bases at V and 3 bases at J, with 12 bases in the middle. The CDR3 coding sequence is TGTGCCAGCAGCTACCAGGGAAACTACGAGCAGTACTTC. Protein: CASSYQGNYEQYF.

V and J are TRBV6-1 and TRBJ2-7, with D perhaps matching TRBD1 (6 bases). CDR1 and CDR2 (germline): MNHNS, SASEGT. V gave up 6 bases and J gave up 4 bases, with 10 bases separating them. The CDR3 is made up of 12 amino acids. Written as DNA, the CDR3 is TGTGCCAGCAGGTTCACAGGGTACGAGCAGTACTTC. Its translation: CASRFTGYEQYF.

In this sample, this clone is medium-sized (0.01 to 0.1%). The chain recombines TRBV4-3 with TRBJ2-2; D may be TRBD2 (5 bases). The V gene's germline CDR1 is LGHNA and CDR2 YSLEER. The CDR3 is 16 residues long. The germline V and J ends were trimmed by 6 bases and 4 bases, with 18 bases remaining between them. The CDR3 coding sequence is TGCGCCAGCAGACCCTCGGCGGGCGGTTCCACCGGGGAGCTGTTTTTT. It translates to CASRPSAGGSTGELFF.

The chain links TRBV7-9 to TRBJ2-3; 9 bases line up with TRBD1. This CDR3 region has 17 residues. Unmatched junction bases numbered 10, after V lost 4 bases and J lost 2 bases. Looked up from germline, CDR1 is SEHNR and CDR2 is FQNEAQ (reference sequence). CDR3 amino acids: CASSSAPGQGPTDTQYF. DNA for the CDR3: TGTGCCAGCAGCTCCGCTCCGGGACAGGGTCCCACAGATACGCAGTATTTT.